This TCR beta chain was retrieved from a study of blood T cell repertoires in COVID-19. Sequencing was performed with immunoSEQ multiplex PCR; in TCRdb, only in-frame clones are kept and a portion is missing. This sample has around 170,000 clones, with around 86% found just once. V lost 0 bases, J lost 3 bases, and 5 bases stayed unmatched. The CDR3 is made up of 16 amino acids. From germline, CDR1 is WSHSY and CDR2 SAAADI. Sample: peripheral blood. The J gene is TRBJ2-1, the V gene TRBV10-2, with 7 bases fitting TRBD2. This receptor was identified in a man in his sixties or seventies who had recovered from COVID-19. CDR3 sequence reads: CASSESASGFYNEQFF. The CDR3 coding sequence is TGCGCCAGCAGTGAGTCGGCTAGCGGATTCTACAATGAGCAGTTCTTC.